Below, 14 T cell receptor beta chains from the same sample are listed, as sequenced in a study of T cell responses to AZD1222 COVID-19 vaccine. The method was immunoSEQ multiplex PCR; TCRdb's version includes in-frame clones alone and lacks a portion of them. The table records about 150,000 clones, about 91% of them present only once. The sequencing here drew on peripheral blood, taken on day 0 of AZD1222 vaccination. Receptor source: an adult in good health.

The J gene is TRBJ1-6, the V gene TRBV19; D perhaps matches TRBD1 (5 bases). CDR3 length equals 17 residues. Trimming cost V 6 bases and J 6 bases, with 21 bases left between them. Germline loops: CDR1 LNHDA, CDR2 SQIVND (reference sequence). CDR3 nucleotide sequence: TGTGCCAGTAGCCAAATTCCGGGACGGTCTTTTAATTCACCCCTCCACTTT. Protein product: CASSQIPGRSFNSPLHF.

The chain couples TRBV10-3 to TRBJ2-5; 10 bases are a match to TRBD1. Germline V gene data show CDR1 as ENHRY and CDR2 as SYGVKD. CDR3 size: 14 residues. V lost 6 bases and J lost 5; bases outside the gene matches: 6. DNA of the CDR3: TGTGCCATCAGGCCGGGACAGGGGTGGGAGACCCAGTACTTC. The encoded protein is CAIRPGQGWETQYF.

J is TRBJ1-5 and V is TRBV19, with D perhaps matching TRBD1 (6 bases). The CDR3 spans 15 residues. From germline, CDR1 is LNHDA and CDR2 SQIVND (reference sequence). Trimming stripped 6 bases from V and 3 bases from J, with 15 bases between. DNA for the CDR3: TGTGCCAGTAGCCGGACAACAGGGTTCAATCAGCCCCAGCATTTT. Its protein product is CASSRTTGFNQPQHF.

V is TRBV5-1 and J is TRBJ2-7; no firm D call. This CDR3 has 14 residues. Trimming removed 0 bases at V and 2 bases at J, with 9 bases between. The germline V gene encodes CDR1 SGHRS and CDR2 YFSETQ. The CDR3 loop reads CASSLGVNPYEQYF. DNA of the CDR3: TGCGCCAGCAGCTTGGGGGTTAACCCCTACGAGCAGTACTTC.

V is TRBV7-9 and J is TRBJ1-1; a possible D gene is TRBD1 (5 bases). The CDR3 has 14 residues. V was cut by 8 bases and J by 5 bases, with 18 bases left in between. CDR1 and CDR2 from the germline V gene are SEHNR and FQNEAQ (reference sequence). The DNA for the CDR3 is TGTGCCAGCGGCGCCGTAGGGGAAGGGACTGAAGCTTTCTTT. Translated, it gives CASGAVGEGTEAFF.

CDR3: CASSPWGGLNTEAFF. The CDR3 region has the DNA TGTGCCAGTAGTCCCTGGGGGGGTTTGAACACTGAAGCTTTCTTT. The rearrangement links TRBV19 to TRBJ1-1; possibly TRBD1 for D (5 bases). V lost 5 bases and J 0 bases, leaving 13 bases between the germline ends. CDR3 length equals 15 residues. CDR1 and CDR2 from the germline V gene are LNHDA and SQIVND (reference sequence).

This clone appeared a few times. V gene TRBV6-5 combines with J gene TRBJ2-7; D unresolved. The germline V gene encodes CDR1 MNHEY and CDR2 SVGAGI. Trimming stripped 5 bases from V and 8 bases from J, with 13 bases between. CDR3 size: 12 residues. This CDR3 reads CASSNGPRQQYF. The DNA of the CDR3 is TGTGCCAGCAGTAACGGACCACGGCAGCAGTACTTC.

This sequence joins TRBV25-1 and TRBJ1-1; TRBD1 is a possible D gene (5 bases). Looked up from germline, CDR1 is MGHDK and CDR2 is SYGVNS. The CDR3 totals 14 residues. The germline V and J ends were trimmed by 5 bases and 1 base, with 11 bases remaining between them. CDR3 sequence reads: CASSTPGPNTEAFF. CDR3 sequence (DNA): TGTGCCAGCAGTACCCCGGGACCGAACACTGAAGCTTTCTTT.

The CDR3 region is CASSLEAPSTDTQYF. The CDR3 nucleotides are TGTGCCAGCAGCTTAGAGGCCCCTAGCACAGATACGCAGTATTTT. This chain uses TRBV7-9 with TRBJ2-3; the D is unclear. Trimming took 1 base from V and 0 from J, leaving 8 bases between them. The CDR3 loop spans 15 amino acids. Germline V lookup: CDR1 SEHNR, CDR2 FQNEAQ (reference sequence).

The chain couples TRBV3-1 (or the pseudogene TRBV3-2) to TRBJ1-2; D uncertain. The CDR3 covers 15 residues. CDR1 and CDR2 from the germline V gene are LGHDT and YNNKEL (reference sequence). V was trimmed by 4 bases and J by 6 bases, leaving 18 bases between them. This CDR3 is CASSPNFASTNGYTF. For the CDR3, the DNA is TGTGCCAGCAGCCCCAATTTTGCTTCGACGAATGGCTACACCTTC.

The chain uses TRBV24-1 and TRBJ1-1; D is unresolved. The V and J ends lost 4 bases and 4 bases respectively, with 3 bases between them. In germline, CDR1 is KGHDR, CDR2 SFDVKD. CDR3 length: 11 residues. The CDR3 nucleotides read TGTGCCACCAGTGAAGGCACTGAAGCTTTCTTT. Translating it yields CATSEGTEAFF.

The CDR3 coding sequence is TGTGCCAGCACCTGGACAGGGAACACTGAAGCTTTCTTT. As protein: CASTWTGNTEAFF. The chain links TRBV2 to TRBJ1-1, with 7 bases that match TRBD1. Germline V lookup: CDR1 SNHLY, CDR2 FYNNEI. Trimming at V came to 7 bases and at J to 1 base, leaving 3 bases not matched to a gene. The length of the CDR3 is 13 residues.

This rearrangement joins TRBV5-1 to TRBJ1-1; D gene unclear. Between the trimmed V and J ends, which lost 5 bases and 0 bases, there was a span of 8 bases. The CDR3 has 13 amino acids. From germline, CDR1 is SGHRS and CDR2 YFSETQ. CDR3 nucleotides: TGCGCCAGCAGAACAGAGTTGAACACTGAAGCTTTCTTT. This codes for CASRTELNTEAFF.

This chain connects TRBV20-1 to TRBJ1-2; maybe TRBD1 (5 bases). Per the germline V gene, CDR1 is DFQATT and CDR2 is SNEGSKA (reference sequence). V lost 6 bases, J lost 5 bases, and 10 bases lay in between. The CDR3 length is 11 residues. The CDR3 region is CSAPGGYGYTF. For the CDR3, the DNA is TGCAGTGCCCCCGGGGGATATGGCTACACCTTC.